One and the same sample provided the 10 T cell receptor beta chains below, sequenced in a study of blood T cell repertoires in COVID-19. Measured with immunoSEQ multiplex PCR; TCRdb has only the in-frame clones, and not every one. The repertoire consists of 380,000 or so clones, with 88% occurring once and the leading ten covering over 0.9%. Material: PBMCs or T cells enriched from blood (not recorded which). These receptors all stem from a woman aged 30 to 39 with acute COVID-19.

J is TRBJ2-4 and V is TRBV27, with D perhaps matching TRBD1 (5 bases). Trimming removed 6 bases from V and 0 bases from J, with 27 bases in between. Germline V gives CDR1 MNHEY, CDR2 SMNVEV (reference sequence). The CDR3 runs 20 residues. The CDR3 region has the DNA TGTGCCAGCAGCCAAACAATGCTCCGGCCAGGGCAAATAGCCAAAAACATTCAGTACTTC. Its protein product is CASSQTMLRPGQIAKNIQYF.

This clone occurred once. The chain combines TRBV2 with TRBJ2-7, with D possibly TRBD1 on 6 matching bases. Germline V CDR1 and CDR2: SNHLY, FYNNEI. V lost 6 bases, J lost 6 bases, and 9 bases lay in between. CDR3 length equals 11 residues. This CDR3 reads CASRGTPEQYF. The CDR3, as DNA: TGTGCCAGCAGGGGGACACCCGAGCAGTACTTC. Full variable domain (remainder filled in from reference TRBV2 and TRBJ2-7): EPEVTQTPSHQVTQMGQEVILRCVPISNHLYFYWYRQILGQKVEFLVSFYNNEISEKSEIFDDQFSVERPDGSNFTLKIRSTKLEDSAMYFCASRGTPEQYFGPGTRLTVT.

The CDR3 coding sequence is TGTGCCAGCAGTTTAGGGGACAGGTACCAAGAGACCCAGTACTTC. This gives the protein CASSLGDRYQETQYF. The chain has TRBV27 and TRBJ2-5, with TRBD1 matching 8 bases. J lost 0 bases, V lost 2 bases, and 2 bases had no gene match. The germline CDR1 and CDR2 sequences are MNHEY and SMNVEV (reference sequence). The CDR3 consists of 15 residues.

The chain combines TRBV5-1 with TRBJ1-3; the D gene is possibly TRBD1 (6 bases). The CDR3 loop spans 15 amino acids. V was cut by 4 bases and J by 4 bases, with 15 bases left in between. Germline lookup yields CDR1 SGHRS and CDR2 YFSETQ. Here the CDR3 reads CASSPTNRAGNTIYF. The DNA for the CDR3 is TGCGCCAGCAGCCCGACCAACAGGGCCGGAAACACCATATATTTT.

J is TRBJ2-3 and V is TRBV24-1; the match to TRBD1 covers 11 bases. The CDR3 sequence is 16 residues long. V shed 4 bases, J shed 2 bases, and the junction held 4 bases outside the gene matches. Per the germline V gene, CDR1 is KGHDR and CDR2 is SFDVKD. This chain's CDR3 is CATSEPGQGATDTQYF. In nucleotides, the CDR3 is TGTGCCACCAGTGAGCCCGGACAGGGGGCCACAGATACGCAGTATTTT.

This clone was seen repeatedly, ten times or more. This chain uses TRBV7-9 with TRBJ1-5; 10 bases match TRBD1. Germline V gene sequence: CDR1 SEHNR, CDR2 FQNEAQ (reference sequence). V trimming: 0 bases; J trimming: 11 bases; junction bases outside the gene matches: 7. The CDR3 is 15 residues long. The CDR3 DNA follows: TGTGCCAGCAGCTTAGCGAGGACAGGGGGTGAAGCCCAGCATTTT. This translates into CASSLARTGGEAQHF. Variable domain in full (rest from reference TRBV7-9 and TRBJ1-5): DTGVSQNPRHKITKRGQNVTFRCDPISEHNRLYWYRQTLGQGPEFLTYFQNEAQLEKSRLLSDRFSAERPKGSFSTLEIQRTEQGDSAMYLCASSLARTGGEAQHFGDGTRLSIL.

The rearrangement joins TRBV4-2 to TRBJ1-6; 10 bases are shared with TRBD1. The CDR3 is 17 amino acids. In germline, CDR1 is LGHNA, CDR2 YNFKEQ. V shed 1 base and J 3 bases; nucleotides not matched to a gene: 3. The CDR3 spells CASSQARTGGYNSPLHF. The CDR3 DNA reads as TGTGCCAGCAGCCAAGCCCGGACAGGGGGCTATAATTCACCCCTCCACTTT.

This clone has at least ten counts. In nucleotides, the CDR3 is TGCGCCAGCAGTACCAGCGGGACAGATACGCAGTATTTT. This sequence encodes CASSTSGTDTQYF. This chain links TRBV5-1 with TRBJ2-3; perhaps TRBD2 as D (6 bases). Deletions cut 5 bases from V and 3 bases from J, with 10 bases between. Germline CDR1 SGHRS, CDR2 YFSETQ. The CDR3 runs to 13 residues. Complete variable domain (other parts from reference TRBV5-1 and TRBJ2-3): KAGVTQTPRYLIKTRGQQVTLSCSPISGHRSVSWYQQTPGQGLQFLFEYFSETQRNKGNFPGRFSGRQFSNSRSEMNVSTLELGDSALYLCASSTSGTDTQYFGPGTRLTVL.

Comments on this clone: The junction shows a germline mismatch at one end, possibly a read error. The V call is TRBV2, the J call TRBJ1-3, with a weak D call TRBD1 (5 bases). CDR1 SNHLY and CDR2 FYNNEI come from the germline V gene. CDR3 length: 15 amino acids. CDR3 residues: CASSAGLLSANTIYF. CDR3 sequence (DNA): TGTGCCAGCAGCGCGGGGCTCCTTTCTGCAAACACCATATATTTT.

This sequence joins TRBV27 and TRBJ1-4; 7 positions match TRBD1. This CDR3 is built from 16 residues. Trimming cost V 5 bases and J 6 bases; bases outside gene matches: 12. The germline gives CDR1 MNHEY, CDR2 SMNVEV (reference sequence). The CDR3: CASSKDRVVSDEKLFF. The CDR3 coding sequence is TGTGCCAGCAGTAAAGACAGGGTGGTTTCGGATGAAAAACTGTTTTTT.